This entry describes one TCR beta chain. What it recognizes is unknown. Deletions cut 1 base from V and 6 bases from J, with 12 bases between. The CDR3 totals 13 residues. Germline CDR1 and CDR2: SQVTM and ANQGSEA. Three rounds of nested PCR, following a modified ARM-PCR protocol, produced the TCRbeta library. TCRdb reanalysed the multiplex PCR reads using MiXCR and keeps one entry per CDR3 protein. The repertoire includes 220,000 or so distinct CDR3 sequences, 60% to 85% of them detected once, and approximately 25% sits in the top ten. This sample's RNA came from whole unsorted tissue. This sample is part of a study of tumor and adjacent non-tumor tissue in lung cancer. Turning to the study itself: Approximately 4.2 million productive TCRbeta reads were obtained per sample on average. Findings and caveats of the study: Compared with tumor, normal lung showed significantly lower TCR diversity. In normal lung, the top 100 clones were significantly more dominant than in tumor. Tumor TCR diversity, when higher, was linked to shorter survival.

The chain carries TRBV29-1 and TRBJ1-2; D unclear. Sequencing was done on a sample of lung tumor tissue. This sequence originates from a man in his 60s with non-small cell lung cancer. The CDR3 sequence: CSVEAVQLDGYTF. CDR3 sequence (DNA): TGCAGCGTTGAAGCGGTACAACTAGATGGCTACACCTTC.